This TCR beta chain comes out of a study of blood T cell repertoires in COVID-19. Study-level information: PBMCs, B-cell-depleted T cells, or T cells provided the cDNA or gDNA that made up the material.

Germline loops: CDR1 LGHNA, CDR2 YNFKEQ. V lost 5 bases and J lost 5, with 15 bases in between. This CDR3 is built from 14 residues. Profiled with immunoSEQ multiplex PCR; TCRdb holds only in-frame clones, not every one. The data hold more than 110,000 clones, with roughly 88% observed a single time. The material sequenced was PBMCs or T cells enriched from blood (not recorded which). The TCR comes from a man over 45 who had recovered from COVID-19. The rearrangement uses TRBV4-2 and TRBJ1-2; D is undetermined. CDR3 protein: CASSDVSGVYGYTF. CDR3 DNA sequence: TGTGCCAGCAGCGACGTCAGCGGGGTTTATGGCTACACCTTC.